The clone carrying this T cell receptor beta chain has a single count. Antigen specificity is unknown. Trimming shortened V by 3 bases and J by 3 bases, and 15 bases separated the two germline ends. The V gene's germline CDR1 is SQVTM and CDR2 ANQGSEA. This CDR3 is 15 amino acids long. The data originate from a study of shared clonotypes between healthy human individuals. Overall study findings and caveats: Across a handful of donors, naive CD4 shared around 5%, naive CD8 under 4%, memory CD4 roughly 2.1%, memory CD8 0.4%.

Data came from immunoSEQ multiplex PCR; TCRdb stores just in-frame clones and leaves some out. The data hold under 1,100,000 clones, with 60% to 80% observed a single time. The chain has TRBV29-1 and TRBJ1-5; a weak D match, TRBD1 (6 bases). Sequencing used memory CD4+ T cells sorted from blood. Noted subset: CD45RA-negative fraction. The receptor was isolated from a man between 18 and 29 years old in good health. Here the CDR3 DNA reads TGCAGCGTTGAGACCGAGCAGGGGCACAATCAGCCCCAGCATTTT. This sequence encodes CSVETEQGHNQPQHF. The whole variable domain, filled in from reference TRBV29-1 and TRBJ1-5, reads SAVISQKPSRDICQRGTSLTIQCQVDSQVTMMFWYRQQPGQSLTLIATANQGSEATYESGFVIDKFPISRPNLTFSTLTVSNMSPEDSSIYLCSVETEQGHNQPQHFGDGTRLSIL.